Presented here are 25 T cell receptor beta chains from one specimen sequenced in a study of T cells in women clearing cervical HPV infection. The data were produced by immunoSEQ multiplex PCR, yet TCRdb's version contains in-frame clones alone and is incomplete. This table lists some 9,800 clones. Sequenced: blood buffy coat. The receptor source for this set is a woman between 18 and 70 years old with a cervical HPV16 infection that either progressed to CIN3+ or cleared (not recorded which).

To note about this clone: The read halts 3 residues ahead of the CDR3 end, with the missing end drawn from the germline J gene. V and J are TRBV5-5 and TRBJ1-2; no reliable D call. This CDR3 spans 12 amino acids. V lost 2 bases and J 5 bases, leaving 7 bases between the germline ends. Per the germline V gene, CDR1 is SGHKS and CDR2 is YYEKEE (reference sequence). CDR3 DNA (partial): TGTGCCAGCAGCTTTGATACATATGGC. The encoded protein is CASSFDTYG. The CDR3 in full is CASSFDTYGYTF.

About this clone: Read sequence stops 3 residues before the CDR3 end, and the germline J gene provides the missing end. This CDR3 is also generated by other DNA sequences in the sample. This rearrangement joins TRBV19 to TRBJ1-3; perhaps TRBD1 as D (6 bases). This CDR3 has 16 residues. Trimming took off 6 bases at V and 1 base at J, with 16 bases between the two ends. Germline CDR1 reads LNHDA; CDR2 reads SQIVND (reference sequence). CDR3 loop: CASSHRGASSGNTIYF. The CDR3 DNA, read in part, is TGTGCCAGTAGCCATCGGGGGGCTAGTTCTGGAAACACC.

Comments on this clone: The read terminates 3 residues ahead of where the CDR3 ends, so the germline J gene completes it. The gene calls are TRBV5-1 and TRBJ2-3; D unresolved. Germline loops: CDR1 SGHRS, CDR2 YFSETQ. CDR3 length: 17 amino acids. V was cut by 3 bases and J by 2 bases, with 19 bases left in between. This CDR3 reads CASSSPSSIGYTDTQYF. The covered CDR3 bases are TGCGCCAGCAGCTCCCCCTCCTCGATCGGTTACACAGATACG.

On this clone: The CDR3 end lies 3 residues beyond the end of the read and is filled in from the germline J gene. The chain carries TRBV7-9 and TRBJ1-5; 9 nucleotides match TRBD1. Losses at the gene ends were 1 base for V and 4 bases for J; bases not matched to a gene: 2. The CDR3 consists of 15 residues. CDR1 is SEHNR and CDR2 is FQNEAQ in the germline V gene (reference sequence). CDR3 in amino acids: CASSLDRGQNQPQHF. CDR3 bases read: TGTGCCAGCAGCTTAGACAGGGGGCAGAATCAGCCC.

A remark on this clone: The read gets to within 3 residues of the CDR3 end, and the germline J gene fills in the rest. V and J are TRBV7-3 and TRBJ2-1; 8 nucleotides line up with TRBD2. The ends lost 5 bases at V and 9 bases at J; junction bases unmatched: 15. CDR1 SGHTA and CDR2 FQGTGA come from the germline V gene. The CDR3 is 16 residues long. The CDR3 region is CASSPNGGATRGEQFF. The sequenced CDR3 bases are TGTGCCAGCAGCCCTAACGGGGGGGCGACTCGGGGTGAG.

In the case of this clone: The read gets to within 3 residues of the CDR3 end, and the germline J gene fills in the rest. J is TRBJ1-5 and V is TRBV19; D call uncertain. Germline V gene data show CDR1 as LNHDA and CDR2 as SQIVND (reference sequence). This CDR3 has 12 amino acids. V dropped 6 bases and J dropped 7 bases, with 10 bases sitting between them. CDR3 loop: CASSRLKQPQHF. The part of the CDR3 DNA that was read is TGTGCCAGTAGCCGCCTAAAGCAGCCC. Filled out from reference TRBV19 and TRBJ1-5, the complete variable domain reads DGGITQSPKYLFRKEGQNVTLSCEQNLNHDAMYWYRQDPGQGLRLIYYSQIVNDFQKGDIAEGYSVSREKKESFPLTVTSAQKNPTAFYLCASSRLKQPQHFGDGTRLSIL.

In terms of frequency, this clone is medium-sized. The read finishes 3 residues shy of the CDR3 end, and the germline J gene is used to complete it. The V and J genes are TRBV18 and TRBJ2-3; TRBD2 aligns across 11 bases. With 3 bases clipped from V and 0 bases from J, the junction kept 5 bases outside the gene matches. CDR1 and CDR2 (germline): KGHSH, LQKENI. The CDR3 loop spans 17 amino acids. Incomplete CDR3 DNA: TGTGCCAGCTCACCGTCGATAGCGGGGGGGAGCACAGATACG. Protein sequence: CASSPSIAGGSTDT. Given in full, the CDR3 is CASSPSIAGGSTDTQYF.

Its frequency marks this clone as medium-sized (0.01 to 0.1%). From the germline J gene comes the end of the CDR3, since the read stops 3 residues before it. This chain links TRBV7-9 with TRBJ1-1; TRBD1 matches 10 bases. The CDR3 is 15 amino acids. Looked up from germline, CDR1 is SEHNR and CDR2 is FQNEAQ (reference sequence). Losses at the gene ends were 4 bases for V and 2 bases for J; bases not matched to a gene: 4. This CDR3 is CASSSATGGNTEAFF. The DNA read from the CDR3 is TGTGCCAGCAGCTCAGCGACAGGGGGCAACACTGAA.

A remark on this clone: Coverage ceases 3 residues before the CDR3 finishes, and the germline J gene fills in the end. J is TRBJ2-7 and V is TRBV3-1 (or the pseudogene TRBV3-2); D not certain. The CDR3 consists of 15 residues. Germline lookup yields CDR1 LGHDT and CDR2 YNNKEL (reference sequence). The germline V and J ends were trimmed by 1 base and 4 bases, with 14 bases remaining between them. CDR3 in amino acids: CASSQGVEQSYEQYF. The part of the CDR3 DNA that was read is TGTGCCAGCAGCCAAGGGGTGGAACAGTCGTACGAG.

As concerns this clone: The read terminates 3 residues before the CDR3 end, so the remaining end is supplied by the germline J gene. The V and J genes are TRBV20-1 and TRBJ2-3; 9 nucleotides line up with TRBD2. The V gene end was trimmed by 3 bases and the J gene end by 2 bases; junction bases not matched to a gene: 6. The CDR3 spans 15 residues. Germline V gene lookup returns CDR1 DFQATT and CDR2 SNEGSKA (reference sequence). The CDR3 loop is CSASVAGELTDTQYF. Partial CDR3 DNA: TGCAGTGCTAGTGTAGCGGGGGAGCTCACAGATACG.

Points on this clone: The read finishes 3 residues shy of the CDR3 end, and the germline J gene is used to complete it. The gene calls are TRBV10-3 and TRBJ2-5, with 10 positions matching TRBD1. J lost 1 base, V lost 11 bases, and 4 bases had no gene match. Germline-derived CDR1 and CDR2 are ENHRY and SYGVKD. The CDR3 extends over 13 amino acids. The CDR3 reads CAVGTGAQETQYF. CDR3 DNA, as far as it was read: TGTGCCGTCGGGACAGGGGCCCAAGAGACC.

CDR3 region: CASSLGQGAADYTF. CDR3 DNA, as far as it was read: TGTGCCAGCAGCTTGGGACAGGGGGCTGCCGAC. The V and J genes are TRBV7-9 and TRBJ1-2; 12 positions match TRBD1. The sequenced fragment ends 3 residues before the CDR3 boundary, so the rest is inferred from the germline J gene. The germline gives CDR1 SEHNR, CDR2 FQNEAQ (reference sequence). The CDR3 has 14 amino acids.

About this clone: The read terminates 3 residues before the CDR3 end, so the remaining end is supplied by the germline J gene. The chain carries TRBV2 and TRBJ1-2; 8 bases align to TRBD1. J was trimmed by 2 bases and V by 1 base; bases with no gene match: 0. The CDR3 loop spans 14 amino acids. The germline V gene has CDR1 SNHLY and CDR2 FYNNEI. The CDR3 is CASSEGTGNYGYTF. The DNA read from the CDR3 is TGTGCCAGCAGTGAAGGGACAGGGAACTATGGC.

Remarks on this clone: The read halts 3 residues ahead of the CDR3 end, with the missing end drawn from the germline J gene. The chain has TRBV20-1 and TRBJ2-5; tentative D call: TRBD2 (6 bases). Germline CDR1 and CDR2: DFQATT and SNEGSKA (reference sequence). V was trimmed by 0 bases and J by 5 bases, leaving 10 bases between them. This CDR3 spans 13 amino acids. Incomplete CDR3 DNA: TGCAGTGCTAGAGACGCCCGGGGGGAGACC. It encodes CSARDARGET. The full CDR3 protein is CSARDARGETQYF.

CDR3 region: CASRDNNSPLHF. Partial CDR3 DNA: TGCGCCAGTCGGGACAACAATTCACCC. The chain employs TRBV5-1 and TRBJ1-6, with a tentative D call TRBD1 (6 bases). Coverage ceases 3 residues before the CDR3 finishes, and the germline J gene fills in the end. The ends were cut back, 8 bases at V and 7 bases at J, with 10 bases in the middle. CDR3 size: 12 residues. The germline V gene has CDR1 SGHRS and CDR2 YFSETQ.

Concerning this clone: The read terminates 3 residues before the CDR3 end, so the remaining end is supplied by the germline J gene. The rearrangement links TRBV11-2 to TRBJ2-7; D remains ambiguous. The V end lost 0 bases, the J end lost 1 base, and 10 bases lay between the germline ends. Germline assignment: CDR1 SGHAT and CDR2 FQNNGV. The CDR3 totals 15 residues. The CDR3 here is CASSLEFHSSYEQYF. The CDR3 bases that were read are TGTGCCAGCAGCTTAGAGTTTCACAGTTCCTACGAG.

To note about this clone: The CDR3 goes on 3 residues after the read ends, and that part is filled in from the germline J gene. The V and J genes are TRBV6-1 and TRBJ1-4, with 9 bases matching TRBD1. CDR3 size: 13 residues. Germline CDR1 reads MNHNS; CDR2 reads SASEGT. J gave up 5 bases and V 8 bases, and 3 bases lay outside the gene matches. The CDR3 DNA, read in part, is TGTGCCAGCGGTGGACAGGGGAATGAAAAA. Translated: CASGGQGNEK. The CDR3 as a whole reads CASGGQGNEKLFF.

Its frequency marks this clone as large. With the read ending 3 residues before the CDR3 end, the germline J gene is used to fill in that end. The chain couples TRBV19 to TRBJ1-1, with TRBD1 as a possible D gene (6 bases). CDR1 is LNHDA and CDR2 is SQIVND in the germline V gene (reference sequence). Trimming cost V 5 bases and J 1 base, with 11 bases left between them. The CDR3 covers 14 residues. The CDR3 loop reads CASSADSQNTEAFF. The CDR3 bases that were read are TGTGCCAGTAGTGCGGACAGCCAGAACACTGAA.

As to this clone: The CDR3 extends 3 residues past the end of the read, so its final part is completed from the germline J gene. The chain employs TRBV6-2 or TRBV6-3 and TRBJ1-4; TRBD1 might be the D (5 bases). CDR3 length: 14 amino acids. Germline CDR1 reads MNHEY; CDR2 reads SVGEGT. The CDR3 DNA, read in part, is TGTGCCAGCAGTTACAACTCTGGGGCCAACGTA. It translates to CASSYNSGANV. The full CDR3 reads CASSYNSGANVLFF.

Concerning this clone: The read finishes 3 residues shy of the CDR3 end, and the germline J gene is used to complete it. The chain links TRBV7-9 to TRBJ1-1; a possible D gene is TRBD1 (6 bases). The V end lost 5 bases, the J end lost 3 bases, and 10 bases lay between the germline ends. Germline values: CDR1 SEHNR, CDR2 FQNEAQ (reference sequence). The CDR3 has 13 residues. CDR3 DNA (partial): TGTGCCAGCAGCGCAGGGGAGGACACTGAA. Encoded protein: CASSAGEDTE. From start to end, the CDR3 is CASSAGEDTEAFF.

Concerning this clone itself: The read halts 3 residues ahead of the CDR3 end, with the missing end drawn from the germline J gene. This chain uses TRBV19 with TRBJ1-2; D perhaps matches TRBD1 (5 bases). The V gene's germline CDR1 is LNHDA and CDR2 SQIVND (reference sequence). The CDR3 totals 15 residues. V shed 6 bases and J shed 4 bases, with 18 bases lying between them. The CDR3 reads CASRINTGSAYGYTF. The part of the CDR3 DNA that was read is TGTGCCAGTAGAATCAATACAGGATCCGCCTATGGC.

As for this clone: The read ends 3 residues shy of where the CDR3 ends; the end is completed using the germline J gene. The V and J genes are TRBV2 and TRBJ1-2; TRBD1 might be the D (6 bases). V lost 10 bases, J lost 6 bases, and 21 bases lay in between. CDR1 is SNHLY and CDR2 is FYNNEI in the germline V gene. This CDR3 spans 14 amino acids. The part of the CDR3 DNA that was read is TGTGCCACCAAGACACGGACAGCCTCTGATGGC. As protein: CATKTRTASDG. The full CDR3 reads CATKTRTASDGYTF.

To note about this clone: Coverage ceases 3 residues before the CDR3 finishes, and the germline J gene fills in the end. The chain combines TRBV5-1 with TRBJ2-1, with D possibly matching TRBD2 (7 bases). The CDR3 runs 16 residues. Germline V gene lookup returns CDR1 SGHRS and CDR2 YFSETQ. Trimming left V 0 bases short and J 7 bases short, with 17 bases between. CDR3 protein: CASSLVAGEGLNEQFF. CDR3 DNA (partial): TGCGCCAGCAGCTTGGTCGCAGGGGAGGGCCTTAATGAG.

This clone ranks as medium-sized in terms of frequency. The read stops 3 residues short of the end of the CDR3; the missing end is completed from the germline J gene. The rearrangement links TRBV7-3 to TRBJ2-3; D is undetermined. The V end was cut by 5 bases, the J end by 5 bases, with 11 bases between. The germline V gene encodes CDR1 SGHTA and CDR2 FQGTGA. The CDR3 has 13 residues. The CDR3 here is CASSTAGGDTQYF. The part of the CDR3 DNA that was read is TGTGCCAGCAGCACCGCCGGTGGAGATACG.

This clone counts as medium-sized by frequency. CDR3 DNA, as far as it was read: TGCGCCAGCAGCTTGGATGTGACAGGGGGGTCTAATGAAAAA. Its protein is CASSLDVTGGSNEK. The CDR3 as a whole reads CASSLDVTGGSNEKLFF. J is TRBJ1-4 and V is TRBV5-1, with 9 bases lining up with TRBD1. The observed sequence ends 3 residues before the CDR3 terminus, with the missing tail filled in from the germline J gene. This CDR3 is built from 17 residues. The germline CDR1 and CDR2 sequences are SGHRS and YFSETQ. Trimming took 0 bases from V and 3 from J; bases not matched to a gene: 6.